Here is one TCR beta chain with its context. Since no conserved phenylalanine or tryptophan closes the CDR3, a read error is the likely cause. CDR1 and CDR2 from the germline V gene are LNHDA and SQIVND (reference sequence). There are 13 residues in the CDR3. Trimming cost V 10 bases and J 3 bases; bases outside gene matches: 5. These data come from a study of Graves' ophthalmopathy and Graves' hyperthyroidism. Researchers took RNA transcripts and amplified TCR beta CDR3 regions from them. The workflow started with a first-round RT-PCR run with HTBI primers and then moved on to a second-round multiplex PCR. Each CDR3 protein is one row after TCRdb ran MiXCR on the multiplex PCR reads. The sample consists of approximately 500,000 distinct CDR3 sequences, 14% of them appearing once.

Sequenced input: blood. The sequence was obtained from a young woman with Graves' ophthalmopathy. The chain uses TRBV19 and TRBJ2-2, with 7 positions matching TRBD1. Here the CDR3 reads CATQQGYTGELFV. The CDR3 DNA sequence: TGTGCCACACAACAGGGGTACACCGGGGAGCTGTTTGTT.